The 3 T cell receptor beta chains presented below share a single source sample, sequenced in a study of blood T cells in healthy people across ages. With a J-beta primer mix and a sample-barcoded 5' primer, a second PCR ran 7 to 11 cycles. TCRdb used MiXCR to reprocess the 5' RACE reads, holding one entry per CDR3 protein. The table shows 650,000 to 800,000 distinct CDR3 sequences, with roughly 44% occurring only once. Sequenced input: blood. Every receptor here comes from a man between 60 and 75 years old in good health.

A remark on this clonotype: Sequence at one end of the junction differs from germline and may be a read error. CDR3 protein: CASSRGQDTATQYF. CDR3 coding DNA: TGTGCCAGCAGCCGGGGACAGGACACAGCTACGCAGTATTTT. The rearrangement links TRBV3-1 to TRBJ2-3, with 8 nucleotides matching TRBD1. CDR3 size: 14 residues. CDR1 is LGHDT, CDR2 YNNKEL, per germline (reference sequence).

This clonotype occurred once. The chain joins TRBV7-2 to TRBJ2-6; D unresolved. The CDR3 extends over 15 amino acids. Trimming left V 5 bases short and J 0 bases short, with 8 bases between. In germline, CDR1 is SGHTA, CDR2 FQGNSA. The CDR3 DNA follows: TGTGCCAGCAGCCGAACGGACTCTGGGGCCAACGTCCTGACTTTC. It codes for CASSRTDSGANVLTF.

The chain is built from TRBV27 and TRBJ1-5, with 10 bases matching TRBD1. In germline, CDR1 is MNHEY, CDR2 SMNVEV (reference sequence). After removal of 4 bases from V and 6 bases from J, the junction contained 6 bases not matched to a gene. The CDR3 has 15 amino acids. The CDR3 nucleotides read TGTGCCAGCAGTTGGGGACAGGGGATTGGTCAGCCCCAGCATTTT. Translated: CASSWGQGIGQPQHF.